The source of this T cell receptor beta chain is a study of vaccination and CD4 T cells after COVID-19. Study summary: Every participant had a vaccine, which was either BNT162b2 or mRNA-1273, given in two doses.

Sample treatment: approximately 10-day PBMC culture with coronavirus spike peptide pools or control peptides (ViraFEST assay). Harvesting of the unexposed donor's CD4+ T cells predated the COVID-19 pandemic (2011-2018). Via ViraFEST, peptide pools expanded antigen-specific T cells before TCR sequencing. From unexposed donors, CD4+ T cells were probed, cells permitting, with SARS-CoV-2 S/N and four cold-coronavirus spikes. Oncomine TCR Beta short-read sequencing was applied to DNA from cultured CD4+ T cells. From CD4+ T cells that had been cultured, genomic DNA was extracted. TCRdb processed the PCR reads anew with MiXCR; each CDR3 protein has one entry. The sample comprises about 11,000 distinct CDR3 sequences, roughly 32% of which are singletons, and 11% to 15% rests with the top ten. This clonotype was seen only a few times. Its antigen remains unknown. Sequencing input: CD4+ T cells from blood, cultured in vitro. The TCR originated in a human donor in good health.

CDR3 loop: CASSLRRENTEAFF. The DNA for the CDR3 is TGTGCCAGCAGCTTGCGAAGGGAGAACACTGAAGCTTTCTTT. This sequence joins TRBV5-4 and TRBJ1-1, with no clear D. CDR3 length equals 14 residues. CDR1 SGHNT and CDR2 YYREEE come from the germline V gene (reference sequence). Deletions cut 1 base from V and 1 base from J, with 8 bases between.